This record looks at one TCR beta chain sequence and its context. Antigen unknown. TCRdb's table, derived via immunoSEQ multiplex PCR, lists solely in-frame clones and lacks some. The sample includes about 8,300 clones, 76% of them seen just once. The data originate from a study of immune cell composition in non-small cell lung cancer. Overall study findings and caveats: Shared sequences between tumour-reactive and dominant in vivo clones were not proven. In adenocarcinoma, maximal tumour-associated clone frequency tracked TIL tumour reactivity.

The CDR3 consists of 14 residues. Germline CDR1 is MNHEY and CDR2 is SMNVEV (reference sequence). V was cut by 4 bases and J by 7 bases, with 14 bases left in between. The chain is built from TRBV27 and TRBJ2-1, with D perhaps matching TRBD1 or TRBD2 (5 bases each). The TCR comes from a human donor with non-small cell lung cancer. The sequencing input was lung tumor tissue. CDR3 protein: CASSSPGRKNEQFF. DNA for the CDR3: TGTGCCAGCAGTTCCCCGGGACGAAAGAATGAGCAGTTCTTC.